The 18 T cell receptor beta chains reported below all come from one sample, sequenced in a study of T cell responses to AZD1222 COVID-19 vaccine. The repertoire was sequenced with immunoSEQ multiplex PCR; TCRdb's copy has only in-frame clones and lacks some. The profile covers roughly 100,000 clones, with around 90% appearing a single time and around 8% taken by the ten largest. The source material was peripheral blood, sampled 28 days after the second AZD1222 dose. Receptors were obtained from an adult who received the AZD1222 COVID-19 vaccine.

The chain has TRBV7-3 and TRBJ1-3, with 8 bases lining up with TRBD1. Germline V gives CDR1 SGHTA, CDR2 FQGTGA. This CDR3 is built from 15 residues. V shed 5 bases and J 3 bases; nucleotides not matched to a gene: 6. CDR3 residues: CASSPGTGFGNTIYF. The CDR3 DNA reads TGTGCCAGCAGCCCAGGGACAGGTTTTGGAAACACCATATATTTT. Supplemented by reference TRBV7-3 and TRBJ1-3, the full variable domain reads GAGVSQTPSNKVTEKGKYVELRCDPISGHTALYWYRQSLGQGPEFLIYFQGTGAADDSGLPNDRFFAVRPEGSVSTLKIQRTERGDSAVYLCASSPGTGFGNTIYFGEGSWLTVV.

The chain employs TRBV10-2 and TRBJ2-1; 13 bases are shared with TRBD2. In germline, CDR1 is WSHSY, CDR2 SAAADI. The V segment lost 4 bases and the J segment 7 bases; nucleotides outside the gene matches: 4. The CDR3 has 15 residues. CDR3 sequence (DNA): TGCGCCAGCAGTGGCCGACTAGCGGGGGGAAATGAGCAGTTCTTC. This gives the protein CASSGRLAGGNEQFF.

The V call is TRBV5-1, the J call TRBJ2-6; D remains unclear. Per the germline V gene, CDR1 is SGHRS and CDR2 is YFSETQ. The CDR3 runs 15 residues. The germline V and J ends were trimmed by 3 bases and 1 base, with 8 bases remaining between them. In DNA form, the CDR3 reads TGCGCCAGCAGCTCGGTCACGTCTGGGGCCAACGTCCTGACTTTC. Amino acids: CASSSVTSGANVLTF.

The J gene is TRBJ1-2, the V gene TRBV4-3; D ambiguous. Trimming cost V 0 bases and J 8 bases, with 16 bases left between them. Germline CDR1 LGHNA, CDR2 YSLEER. This CDR3 is 15 amino acids long. The chain's CDR3 is CASSQEMGRTSGYTF. In nucleotides, the CDR3 is TGCGCCAGCAGCCAAGAAATGGGCAGGACGAGCGGCTACACCTTC.

The V gene is TRBV7-2, the J gene TRBJ2-3; 8 bases fit TRBD2. In germline, CDR1 is SGHTA, CDR2 FQGNSA. After removal of 5 bases from V and 4 bases from J, the junction contained 8 bases not matched to a gene. The CDR3 totals 15 residues. In nucleotides, the CDR3 is TGTGCCAGCAGCAGTGGGACTAGTGCAGCAGATACGCAGTATTTT. This codes for CASSSGTSAADTQYF.

The J gene is TRBJ2-6, the V gene TRBV15, with D possibly called TRBD1 or TRBD2 (5 bases each). V was trimmed by 5 bases and J by 2 bases, leaving 13 bases between them. CDR1 and CDR2 from the germline V gene are LNHNV and YYDKDF (reference sequence). CDR3 size: 16 residues. In DNA, the CDR3 is TGTGCCACCAGCGCGGGCAGGGTTGCTGGGGCCAACGTCCTGACTTTC. Translated, it gives CATSAGRVAGANVLTF.

The CDR3 protein is CASSQDLEQQETQYF. The CDR3 DNA is TGTGCCAGCAGCCAAGATTTAGAGCAACAAGAGACCCAGTACTTC. V gene TRBV3-1 (or the pseudogene TRBV3-2) combines with J gene TRBJ2-5; D gene ambiguous. Germline loops: CDR1 LGHDT, CDR2 YNNKEL (reference sequence). Trimming took 0 bases from V and 2 from J, leaving 10 bases between them. The CDR3 contains 15 residues.

This chain joins TRBV6-2 or TRBV6-3 and TRBJ2-3; the D is unclear. The CDR3 loop spans 13 amino acids. V gave up 0 bases and J gave up 5 bases, with 6 bases separating them. CDR1 MNHEY and CDR2 SVGEGT come from the germline V gene. Here the CDR3 reads CASSYSIRDTQYF. The CDR3 DNA reads as TGTGCCAGCAGTTACTCGATACGAGATACGCAGTATTTT.

This clone occurred once. This chain links TRBV6-5 with TRBJ2-2, with D perhaps TRBD1 or TRBD2 (7 bases each). The length of the CDR3 is 14 residues. V was cut by 6 bases and J by 6 bases, with 14 bases left in between. Per germline, CDR1 MNHEY and CDR2 SVGAGI. CDR3 in amino acids: CASRSTGRAGELFF. In DNA, the CDR3 is TGTGCCAGCAGGTCGACAGGGAGGGCCGGGGAGCTGTTTTTT.

This clone showed up just once. The chain combines TRBV12-3 or TRBV12-4 with TRBJ1-5, with D uncertain. V gave up 4 bases and J gave up 0 bases, with 4 bases separating them. There are 13 residues in the CDR3. The CDR3 region has the DNA TGTGCCAGCAGTTACACTAGCAATCAGCCCCAGCATTTT. Its protein is CASSYTSNQPQHF.

This clone was observed a single time. This chain links TRBV2 with TRBJ1-1, with 9 bases lining up with TRBD1. The junction had 12 bases not matched to a gene; V was cut back by 10 bases and J by 9 bases. In germline, CDR1 is SNHLY, CDR2 FYNNEI. The CDR3 sequence is 13 residues long. CDR3 nucleotide sequence: TGTGCCACACGCCCAGAGGACAGGGGAAAAGCTTTCTTT. Translation gives CATRPEDRGKAFF.

V gene TRBV3-1 (or the pseudogene TRBV3-2) combines with J gene TRBJ1-5; D gene uncertain. Trimming shortened V by 0 bases and J by 5 bases, and 8 bases separated the two germline ends. Germline-derived CDR1 and CDR2 are LGHDT and YNNKEL (reference sequence). The CDR3 has 14 amino acids. The CDR3 nucleotides are TGTGCCAGCAGCCAAGATCTGGGATATCAGCCCCAGCATTTT. Translation: CASSQDLGYQPQHF.

The sample holds one count of this clone. This rearrangement joins TRBV19 to TRBJ1-1; TRBD1 might be the D (5 bases). The V and J ends lost 4 bases and 2 bases respectively, with 17 bases between them. CDR3 length: 16 amino acids. From germline, CDR1 is LNHDA and CDR2 SQIVND (reference sequence). The CDR3 DNA is TGTGCCAGTAGTACCCCCGGGGCGGCGGATAACACTGAAGCTTTCTTT. Its translation: CASSTPGAADNTEAFF. Filled out from reference TRBV19 and TRBJ1-1, the complete variable domain reads DGGITQSPKYLFRKEGQNVTLSCEQNLNHDAMYWYRQDPGQGLRLIYYSQIVNDFQKGDIAEGYSVSREKKESFPLTVTSAQKNPTAFYLCASSTPGAADNTEAFFGQGTRLTVV.

This rearrangement joins TRBV6-5 to TRBJ2-7; D may be TRBD1 (6 bases). Trimming took 4 bases from V and 4 from J, leaving 14 bases between them. Per germline, CDR1 MNHEY and CDR2 SVGAGI. The CDR3 spans 14 residues. CDR3 sequence reads: CASSLGAIGYEQYF. The CDR3 coding sequence is TGTGCCAGCAGTTTGGGGGCCATTGGATACGAGCAGTACTTC.

The J gene is TRBJ1-3, the V gene TRBV27; unclear D gene. Germline loops: CDR1 MNHEY, CDR2 SMNVEV (reference sequence). This CDR3 region has 9 residues. The germline V and J ends were trimmed by 11 bases and 12 bases, with 11 bases remaining between them. The CDR3 loop is CALSMGIYF. The CDR3 DNA reads TGTGCCTTGAGTATGGGCATATATTTT.

CDR3 sequence: CASSSRTDSDYGYTF. CDR3 nucleotides: TGTGCCAGCAGCTCCCGGACAGATAGTGACTATGGCTACACCTTC. The rearrangement uses TRBV13 and TRBJ1-2; D is perhaps TRBD1 (6 bases). Trimming left V 4 bases short and J 3 bases short, with 15 bases between. The CDR3 extends over 15 amino acids. Germline CDR1 PRHDT, CDR2 FYEKMQ (reference sequence).

The rearrangement links TRBV6-5 to TRBJ1-1, with D maybe TRBD1 (5 bases). Per the germline V gene, CDR1 is MNHEY and CDR2 is SVGAGI. Trimming shortened V by 0 bases and J by 10 bases, and 9 bases separated the two germline ends. The length of the CDR3 is 12 residues. CDR3 sequence reads: CASSYSGARAFF. The CDR3 nucleotides read TGTGCCAGCAGTTACTCCGGGGCTAGAGCTTTCTTT.

The chain joins TRBV19 to TRBJ1-2; D uncertain. V lost 8 bases, J lost 0 bases, and 10 bases lay in between. The germline V gene has CDR1 LNHDA and CDR2 SQIVND (reference sequence). The CDR3 consists of 13 residues. The CDR3 DNA is TGTGCCAGTTTGGGCGGACCTAACTATGGCTACACCTTC. Amino acid sequence: CASLGGPNYGYTF.